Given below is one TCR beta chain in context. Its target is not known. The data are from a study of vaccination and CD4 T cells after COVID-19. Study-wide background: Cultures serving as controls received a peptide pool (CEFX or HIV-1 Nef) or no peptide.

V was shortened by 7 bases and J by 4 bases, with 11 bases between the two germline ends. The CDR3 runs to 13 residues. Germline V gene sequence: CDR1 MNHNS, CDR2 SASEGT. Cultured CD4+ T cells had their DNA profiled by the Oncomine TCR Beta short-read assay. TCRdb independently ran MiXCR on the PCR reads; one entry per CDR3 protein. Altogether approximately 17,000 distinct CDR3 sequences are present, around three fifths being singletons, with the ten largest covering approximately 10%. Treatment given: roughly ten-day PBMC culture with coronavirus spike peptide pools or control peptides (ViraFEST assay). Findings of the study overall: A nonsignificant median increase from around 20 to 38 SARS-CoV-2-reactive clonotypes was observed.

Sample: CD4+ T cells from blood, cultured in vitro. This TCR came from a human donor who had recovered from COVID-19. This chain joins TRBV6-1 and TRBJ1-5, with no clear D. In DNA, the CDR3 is TGTGCCAGCAAGGGAGTGCAGAATCAGCCCCAGCATTTT. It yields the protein CASKGVQNQPQHF.